This TCR beta chain was documented in a study of blood T cell repertoires in COVID-19. Across the study: Collection of acute and convalescent COVID-19 samples took place in the United States, Italy and Spain.

V was cut by 6 bases and J by 0 bases, with 11 bases left in between. This CDR3 comprises 14 residues. CDR1 and CDR2 (germline): KGHSH, LQKENI. Original analysis: Amplification of reference gene primers was used by the study to estimate nucleated cell counts. Measured with immunoSEQ multiplex PCR; TCRdb has only the in-frame clones, and not every one. V and J calls plus clone size are reproduced from that table; the DNA served to infer D and trimming. The sample yields tens of thousands of clones, about 88% seen once. The specimen was peripheral blood. The J gene is TRBJ1-1, the V gene TRBV18; weak D call: TRBD1 (6 bases). The receptor was derived from a man aged 50-60 years with active COVID-19. The CDR3 DNA reads as TGTGCCAGCTCGCAAGGACAGTTGAACACTGAAGCTTTCTTT. This codes for CASSQGQLNTEAFF.